The 18 T cell receptor beta chains presented below share a single source sample, sequenced in a study of blood T cell repertoires in COVID-19. Profiling relied on immunoSEQ multiplex PCR, and the TCRdb table lists in-frame clones only, not all of them. The table includes approximately 89,000 clones, approximately 80% detected once. Sequenced: peripheral blood. Receptors originate from a human donor in a cohort sampled during active COVID-19.

The chain couples TRBV5-1 to TRBJ2-1; D remains unclear. Trimming stripped 5 bases from V and 1 base from J, with 7 bases between. CDR3 length: 13 residues. Per the germline V gene, CDR1 is SGHRS and CDR2 is YFSETQ. The CDR3, as DNA: TGCGCCAGCAGAGACACTTCCTACAATGAGCAGTTCTTC. This sequence encodes CASRDTSYNEQFF.

The V call is TRBV6-2 or TRBV6-3, the J call TRBJ2-1, with 8 bases aligning to TRBD1. With V trimmed by 2 bases and J by 0 bases, 3 bases remained unmatched. The CDR3 is 16 amino acids. Germline V gene sequence: CDR1 MNHEY, CDR2 SVGEGT. The CDR3 DNA is TGTGCCAGCAGTTACAGGACAGGGCTCTCCTACAATGAGCAGTTCTTC. Translating it yields CASSYRTGLSYNEQFF.

The chain uses TRBV28 and TRBJ1-6, with D perhaps matching TRBD1 (5 bases). The CDR3 sequence is 13 residues long. V shed 7 bases and J shed 6 bases, with 10 bases lying between them. Germline lookup yields CDR1 MDHEN and CDR2 SYDVKM. Written as DNA, the CDR3 is TGTGCCAGCATAGACAGACCTAATTCACCCCTCCACTTT. It specifies CASIDRPNSPLHF. Drawing the rest from reference TRBV28 and TRBJ1-6, the complete variable domain is DVKVTQSSRYLVKRTGEKVFLECVQDMDHENMFWYRQDPGLGLRLIYFSYDVKMKEKGDIPEGYSVSREKKERFSLILESASTNQTSMYLCASIDRPNSPLHFGNGTRLTVT.

In DNA, the CDR3 is TGTGCCAGCAGCCCAAGACTAGCGGTCGTTCAAGAGACCCAGTACTTC. It codes for CASSPRLAVVQETQYF. The V gene is TRBV5-4, the J gene TRBJ2-5; 9 bases are a match to TRBD2. The CDR3 loop spans 16 amino acids. Losses at the gene ends were 4 bases for V and 2 bases for J; bases not matched to a gene: 9. Germline-derived CDR1 and CDR2 are SGHNT and YYREEE (reference sequence).

The chain recombines TRBV27 with TRBJ2-7, with TRBD2 matching 7 bases. CDR1 and CDR2 from the germline V gene are MNHEY and SMNVEV (reference sequence). The CDR3 has 14 residues. The junction had 6 bases not matched to a gene; V was cut back by 4 bases and J by 3 bases. In DNA form, the CDR3 reads TGTGCCAGCAGTTCAGCGGGGAGTCGCTACGAGCAGTACTTC. Residues: CASSSAGSRYEQYF.

This clone has more than one count but fewer than ten. V and J are TRBV5-5 and TRBJ2-5; weak D call: TRBD1 (5 bases). V was shortened by 3 bases and J by 5 bases, with 20 bases between the two germline ends. Germline V CDR1 and CDR2: SGHKS, YYEKEE (reference sequence). CDR3 length: 16 residues. CDR3 protein: CASSYLPDPAGETQYF. Here the CDR3 DNA reads TGTGCCAGCAGCTACCTCCCGGACCCGGCAGGGGAGACCCAGTACTTC.

The gene calls are TRBV6-1 and TRBJ2-3; TRBD2 aligns across 11 bases. From germline, CDR1 is MNHNS and CDR2 SASEGT. The CDR3 has 18 amino acids. V lost 0 bases, J lost 6 bases, and 11 bases stayed unmatched. The CDR3 region is CASSEARTSSGGWDTQYF. Here the CDR3 DNA reads TGTGCCAGCAGTGAAGCCCGTACCTCTAGCGGGGGGTGGGATACGCAGTATTTT.

This sequence joins TRBV3-1 (or the pseudogene TRBV3-2) and TRBJ1-6; a weak D match, TRBD1 (5 bases). CDR1 LGHDT and CDR2 YNNKEL come from the germline V gene (reference sequence). Trimming removed 2 bases at V and 7 bases at J, with 15 bases between. The CDR3 contains 16 residues. The CDR3: CASSQNRLLGNSPLHF. The CDR3, as DNA: TGTGCCAGCAGCCAAAACAGGCTTCTCGGGAATTCACCCCTCCACTTT.

The chain is built from TRBV7-2 and TRBJ2-1, with TRBD1 as a possible D gene (6 bases). V was shortened by 1 base and J by 6 bases, with 13 bases between the two germline ends. The germline CDR1 and CDR2 sequences are SGHTA and FQGNSA. The CDR3 runs to 15 residues. The CDR3 is CASSLGGTPFNEQFF. The CDR3 DNA follows: TGTGCCAGCAGCTTAGGGGGGACACCCTTCAATGAGCAGTTCTTC. Drawing the rest from reference TRBV7-2 and TRBJ2-1, the complete variable domain is GAGVSQSPSNKVTEKGKDVELRCDPISGHTALYWYRQSLGQGLEFLIYFQGNSAPDKSGLPSDRFSAERTGGSVSTLTIQRTQQEDSAVYLCASSLGGTPFNEQFFGPGTRLTVL.

The chain carries TRBV7-2 and TRBJ1-4; 8 bases line up with TRBD1. J gave up 8 bases and V 6 bases, and 14 bases lay outside the gene matches. Germline V gene data show CDR1 as SGHTA and CDR2 as FQGNSA. The CDR3 has 16 amino acids. CDR3 sequence: CASSSFRQGAGEKLFF. CDR3 DNA sequence: TGTGCCAGCAGTTCCTTTCGCCAGGGGGCGGGGGAAAAACTGTTTTTT.

V and J are TRBV28 and TRBJ1-1; D call uncertain. This CDR3 comprises 15 residues. Germline values: CDR1 MDHEN, CDR2 SYDVKM. Deletions cut 6 bases from V and 0 bases from J, with 14 bases between. The CDR3 reads CASSPRTVMNTEAFF. Here the CDR3 DNA reads TGTGCCAGCAGCCCGAGGACTGTCATGAACACTGAAGCTTTCTTT.

The chain recombines TRBV10-3 with TRBJ1-1, with 11 bases matching TRBD1. CDR1 ENHRY and CDR2 SYGVKD come from the germline V gene. The CDR3 sequence is 14 residues long. The V and J ends lost 6 bases and 5 bases, in that order; junction bases with no gene match: 5. The CDR3 is CAIRGTGGGTEAFF. The CDR3, as DNA: TGTGCCATCAGAGGGACAGGGGGGGGAACTGAAGCTTTCTTT.

The gene calls are TRBV5-1 and TRBJ2-3; maybe TRBD2 (6 bases). Looked up from germline, CDR1 is SGHRS and CDR2 is YFSETQ. This CDR3 is 18 amino acids long. V was cut by 6 bases and J by 6 bases, with 29 bases left in between. The CDR3 protein is CASKGGTGAWMVTDTQYF. The CDR3 DNA reads as TGCGCCAGCAAGGGAGGTACGGGCGCATGGATGGTCACGGATACGCAGTATTTT.

This clone was counted only a few times. The V gene is TRBV5-4, the J gene TRBJ2-1; TRBD1 agrees at 7 bases. The junction had 7 bases not matched to a gene; V was cut back by 4 bases and J by 3 bases. The CDR3 totals 15 residues. The germline CDR1 and CDR2 sequences are SGHNT and YYREEE (reference sequence). The CDR3 spells CASSRDSVRYNEQFF. As DNA, the CDR3 is TGTGCCAGCAGCCGGGACAGCGTTCGCTACAATGAGCAGTTCTTC. Looking up the rest from reference TRBV5-4 and TRBJ2-1 gives the full variable domain: ETGVTQSPTHLIKTRGQQVTLRCSSQSGHNTVSWYQQALGQGPQFIFQYYREEENGRGNFPPRFSGLQFPNYSSELNVNALELDDSALYLCASSRDSVRYNEQFFGPGTRLTVL.

The sample holds a few counts of this clone. This sequence joins TRBV7-9 and TRBJ2-7; no firm D call. The CDR3 runs to 16 residues. Trimming removed 2 bases at V and 5 bases at J, with 19 bases between. Germline CDR1 reads SEHNR; CDR2 reads FQNEAQ (reference sequence). The CDR3 reads CASSLIFAESVNEQYF. Written as DNA, the CDR3 is TGTGCCAGCAGCTTAATCTTCGCTGAGAGTGTTAACGAGCAGTACTTC.

The CDR3 loop reads CASSGTLNTEAFF. The CDR3 nucleotides read TGTGCCAGCAGCGGGACATTGAACACTGAAGCTTTCTTT. This rearrangement joins TRBV6-5 to TRBJ1-1; D possibly corresponds to TRBD1 (6 bases). This CDR3 is 13 amino acids long. Germline values: CDR1 MNHEY, CDR2 SVGAGI. Deletions cut 6 bases from V and 0 bases from J, with 8 bases between.

Of note for this clone: A junction boundary mismatches the germline segment, possibly from a read error. The chain combines TRBV28 with TRBJ1-6; TRBD1 is a possible D gene (5 bases). The length of the CDR3 is 14 residues. Germline V gives CDR1 MDHEN, CDR2 SYDVKM. The CDR3 sequence: CASSGHSDNSPLHF. CDR3 coding DNA: TGTGCCAGCAGTGGACACTCCGATAATTCACCCCTCCACTTT. Full variable domain (missing parts from reference TRBV28 and TRBJ1-6): DVKVTQSSRYLVKRTGEKVFLECVQDMDHENMFWYRQDPGLGLRLIYFSYDVKMKEKGDIPEGYSVSREKKERFSLILESASTNQTSMYLCASSGHSDNSPLHFGNGTRLTVT.

The V and J genes are TRBV5-5 and TRBJ1-6, with 9 bases lining up with TRBD1. The V and J ends lost 4 bases and 5 bases, in that order; junction bases with no gene match: 10. The CDR3 contains 17 residues. Germline values: CDR1 SGHKS, CDR2 YYEKEE (reference sequence). In nucleotides, the CDR3 is TGTGCCAGCAGCCCTTACAGGGGGCGGCTCGATAATTCACCCCTCCACTTT. Its translation is CASSPYRGRLDNSPLHF.